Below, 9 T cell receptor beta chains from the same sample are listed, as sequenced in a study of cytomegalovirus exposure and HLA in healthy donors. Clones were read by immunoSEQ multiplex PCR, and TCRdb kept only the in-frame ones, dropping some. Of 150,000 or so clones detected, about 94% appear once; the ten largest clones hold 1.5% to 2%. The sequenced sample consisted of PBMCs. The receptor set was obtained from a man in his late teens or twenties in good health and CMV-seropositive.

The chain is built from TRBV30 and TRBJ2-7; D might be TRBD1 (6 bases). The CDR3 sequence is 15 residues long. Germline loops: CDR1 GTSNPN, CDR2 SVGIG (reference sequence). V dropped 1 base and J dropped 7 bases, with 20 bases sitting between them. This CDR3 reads CAWSGPSGDLGEQYF. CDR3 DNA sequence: TGTGCCTGGAGTGGCCCTTCAGGGGATCTGGGGGAGCAGTACTTC. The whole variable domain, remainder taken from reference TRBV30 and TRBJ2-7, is SQTIHQWPATLVQPVGSPLSLECTVEGTSNPNLYWYRQAAGRGLQLLFYSVGIGQISSEVPQNLSASRPQDRQFILSSKKLLLSDSGFYLCAWSGPSGDLGEQYFGPGTRLTVT.

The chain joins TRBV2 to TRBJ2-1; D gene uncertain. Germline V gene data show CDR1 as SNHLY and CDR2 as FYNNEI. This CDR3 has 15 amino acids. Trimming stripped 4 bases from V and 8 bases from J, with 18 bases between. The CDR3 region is CASSVTGYTIYEQFF. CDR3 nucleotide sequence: TGTGCCAGCAGTGTCACCGGGTACACTATCTATGAGCAGTTCTTC.

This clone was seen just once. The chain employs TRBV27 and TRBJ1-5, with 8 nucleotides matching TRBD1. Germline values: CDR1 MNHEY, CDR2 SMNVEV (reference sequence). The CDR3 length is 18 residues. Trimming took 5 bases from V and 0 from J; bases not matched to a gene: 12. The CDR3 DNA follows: TGTGCCAGCAGTCTAATAGGACAGGGCGGCATTAGCAATCAGCCCCAGCATTTT. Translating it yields CASSLIGQGGISNQPQHF.

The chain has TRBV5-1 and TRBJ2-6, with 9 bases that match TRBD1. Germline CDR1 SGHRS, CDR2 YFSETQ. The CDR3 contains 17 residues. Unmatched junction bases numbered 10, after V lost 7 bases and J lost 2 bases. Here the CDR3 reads CASAPGQGNPGANVLTF. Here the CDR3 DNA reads TGCGCCAGCGCACCAGGACAGGGGAACCCTGGGGCCAACGTCCTGACTTTC.

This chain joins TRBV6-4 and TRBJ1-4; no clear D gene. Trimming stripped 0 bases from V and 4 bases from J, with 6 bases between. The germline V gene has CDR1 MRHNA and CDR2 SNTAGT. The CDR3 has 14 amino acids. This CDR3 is CASSDSPGNEKLFF. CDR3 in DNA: TGTGCCAGCAGTGACTCCCCAGGTAATGAAAAACTGTTTTTT.

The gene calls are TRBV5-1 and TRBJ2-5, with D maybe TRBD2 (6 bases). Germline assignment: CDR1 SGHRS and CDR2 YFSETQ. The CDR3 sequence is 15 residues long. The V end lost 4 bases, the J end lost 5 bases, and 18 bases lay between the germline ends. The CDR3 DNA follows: TGCGCCAGCAGCGATCTACGGGAGATCCGGGAGACCCAGTACTTC. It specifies CASSDLREIRETQYF.

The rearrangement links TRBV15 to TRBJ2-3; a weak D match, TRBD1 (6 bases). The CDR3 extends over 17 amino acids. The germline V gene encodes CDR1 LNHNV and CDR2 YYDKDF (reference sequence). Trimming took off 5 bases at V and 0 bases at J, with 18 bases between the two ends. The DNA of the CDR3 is TGTGCCACCAGCGGGACATTGAGCCTGGGAAGCACAGATACGCAGTATTTT. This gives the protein CATSGTLSLGSTDTQYF.

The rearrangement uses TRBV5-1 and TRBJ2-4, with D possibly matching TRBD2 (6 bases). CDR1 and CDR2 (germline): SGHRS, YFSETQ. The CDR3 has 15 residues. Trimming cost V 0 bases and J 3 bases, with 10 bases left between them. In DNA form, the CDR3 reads TGCGCCAGCAGCTTGGACGGGAGTGGCAAAAACATTCAGTACTTC. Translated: CASSLDGSGKNIQYF.

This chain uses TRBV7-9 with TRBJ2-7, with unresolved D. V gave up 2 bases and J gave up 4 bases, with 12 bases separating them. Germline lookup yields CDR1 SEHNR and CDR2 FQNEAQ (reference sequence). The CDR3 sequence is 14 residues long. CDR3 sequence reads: CASSLSLRQYEQYF. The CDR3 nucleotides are TGTGCCAGCAGCTTAAGCTTGCGACAATACGAGCAGTACTTC.